Below, 30 T cell receptor beta chains from the same sample are listed, as sequenced in a study of shared clonotypes between healthy human individuals. Produced via immunoSEQ multiplex PCR; TCRdb's table is partial and in-frame only. In the table there are 950,000 to 1,300,000 clones, around 74% of which are singletons. Sequencing was carried out using memory CD4+ T cells sorted from blood. Subset here: CD45RA-negative fraction. The receptor set was obtained from a young man in good health.

Only a few counts were recorded for this clone. V gene TRBV30 combines with J gene TRBJ2-6, with a tentative D call TRBD1 (6 bases). The V gene's germline CDR1 is GTSNPN and CDR2 SVGIG (reference sequence). The CDR3 has 14 amino acids. The V gene lost 5 bases and the J gene lost 0 bases, with 8 bases spanning the gap. The CDR3 loop is CAWEGDSGANVLTF. CDR3 nucleotide sequence: TGTGCCTGGGAGGGGGACTCTGGGGCCAACGTCCTGACTTTC.

This clone has a single count. The chain employs TRBV7-9 and TRBJ2-7; no clear D. V was trimmed by 3 bases and J by 9 bases, leaving 9 bases between them. The CDR3 contains 11 residues. The germline V gene has CDR1 SEHNR and CDR2 FQNEAQ (reference sequence). The CDR3 sequence is CASSFLTGQYF. The CDR3 DNA reads as TGTGCCAGCAGCTTCCTGACCGGGCAGTACTTC.

This clone has more than one count but fewer than ten. The V call is TRBV11-2, the J call TRBJ1-3; D ambiguous. Trimming took 3 bases from V and 0 from J, leaving 9 bases between them. The CDR3 consists of 15 residues. CDR1 is SGHAT, CDR2 FQNNGV, per germline. The CDR3 loop is CASSFRRDSGNTIYF. The CDR3 bases are TGTGCCAGCAGCTTCCGACGGGACTCTGGAAACACCATATATTTT.

This clone showed up just a few times. The chain joins TRBV6-5 to TRBJ1-6; TRBD1 matches at 9 bases. Germline-derived CDR1 and CDR2 are MNHEY and SVGAGI. Unmatched junction bases numbered 3, after V lost 5 bases and J lost 7 bases. This CDR3 has 14 amino acids. The DNA of the CDR3 is TGTGCCAGCAGTCTCGGGACAGGGAATTCACCCCTCCACTTT. This translates into CASSLGTGNSPLHF.

The gene calls are TRBV9 and TRBJ2-1; the D is unclear. V was shortened by 0 bases and J by 2 bases, with 9 bases between the two germline ends. The CDR3 spans 15 residues. CDR1 is SGDLS and CDR2 is YYNGEE in the germline V gene. CDR3: CASSVDGVTYNEQFF. As DNA, the CDR3 is TGTGCCAGCAGCGTAGATGGAGTAACCTACAATGAGCAGTTCTTC.

V usage is TRBV28 and J usage is TRBJ1-2; 7 bases agree with TRBD1. The CDR3 loop spans 14 amino acids. Germline CDR1 is MDHEN and CDR2 is SYDVKM. Germline trimming cut 8 bases from V and 4 bases from J; bases unmatched to any gene: 10. The CDR3 coding sequence is TGTGCCAGCTCGAAGGGGACAGAGACCTATGGCTACACCTTC. This encodes CASSKGTETYGYTF.

In the case of this clone: Distinct nucleotide sequences in the sample also encode this CDR3. The CDR3 is CASRVETQYF. The CDR3 bases are TGTGCCAGCAGAGTAGAGACCCAGTACTTC. The gene calls are TRBV2 and TRBJ2-5, with D hard to call. Germline assignment: CDR1 SNHLY and CDR2 FYNNEI. The V gene lost 6 bases and the J gene lost 4 bases, with 3 bases spanning the gap. The CDR3 contains 10 residues.

This clone was seen many times. Other nucleotide sequences from this sample produce the same CDR3. This chain connects TRBV19 to TRBJ1-1; unclear D gene. In germline, CDR1 is LNHDA, CDR2 SQIVND (reference sequence). The CDR3 is 13 amino acids. Trimming took off 0 bases at V and 2 bases at J, with 4 bases between the two ends. CDR3 protein: CASSIEGNTEAFF. The CDR3 region has the DNA TGTGCCAGTAGTATAGAAGGAAACACTGAAGCTTTCTTT.

The chain recombines TRBV6-1 with TRBJ1-6; no reliable D call. The V gene's germline CDR1 is MNHNS and CDR2 SASEGT. The CDR3 runs to 13 residues. DNA of the CDR3: TGTGCGGCTCGGGCAGATTATAATTCACCCCTCCACTTT. Translating gives CAARADYNSPLHF.

This clone was counted once. The genes are TRBV7-2 and TRBJ2-5, with D unresolved. This CDR3 has 11 amino acids. Germline CDR1 is SGHTA and CDR2 is FQGNSA. With 6 bases removed from V and 5 bases from J, the gap between germline ends came to 7 bases. Here the CDR3 DNA reads TGTGCCAGCAGATCCACGGAGACCCAGTACTTC. Translation: CASRSTETQYF.

The gene calls are TRBV15 and TRBJ1-4; TRBD1 is a possible D gene (6 bases). V was clipped by 5 bases and J by 6 bases, with 16 bases between them. In germline, CDR1 is LNHNV, CDR2 YYDKDF (reference sequence). CDR3 size: 15 residues. This chain's CDR3 is CATSGFRDTHEKLFF. CDR3 sequence (DNA): TGTGCCACCAGCGGATTCCGGGACACACATGAAAAACTGTTTTTT.

The chain couples TRBV10-3 to TRBJ1-5; 8 nucleotides match TRBD1. CDR3 length: 13 amino acids. Germline loops: CDR1 ENHRY, CDR2 SYGVKD. V was clipped by 11 bases and J by 3 bases; unmatched bases: 6. For the CDR3, the DNA is TGTGCCTCCAGACAGGGGCTCAATCAGCCCCAGCATTTT. Amino acids: CASRQGLNQPQHF.

This rearrangement joins TRBV5-1 to TRBJ1-1, with TRBD1 matching over 7 bases. Germline assignment: CDR1 SGHRS and CDR2 YFSETQ. The CDR3 runs 13 residues. The ends lost 0 bases at V and 7 bases at J; junction bases unmatched: 3. The CDR3: CASSLDAGGEAFF. The CDR3 bases are TGCGCCAGCAGCTTGGACGCAGGGGGTGAAGCTTTCTTT.

The J gene is TRBJ1-1, the V gene TRBV30, with no clear D. CDR1 GTSNPN and CDR2 SVGIG come from the germline V gene (reference sequence). The CDR3 contains 14 residues. V lost 0 bases and J 10 bases, leaving 18 bases between the germline ends. In DNA form, the CDR3 reads TGTGCCTGGAGTGTAGGGTTGTCTCAAATTTCAGCTTTCTTT. Its protein is CAWSVGLSQISAFF.

This clone was picked up one time. The chain is built from TRBV6-5 and TRBJ2-3; D gene unclear. Germline CDR1 and CDR2: MNHEY and SVGAGI. The V and J ends lost 6 bases and 6 bases respectively, with 19 bases between them. The CDR3 has 15 residues. The CDR3 DNA is TGTGCCAGCAGCCAGGACGAGATAAGCTCGGATACGCAGTATTTT. Its translation is CASSQDEISSDTQYF.

The rearrangement links TRBV4-1 to TRBJ2-3; 11 bases align to TRBD2. Germline loops: CDR1 MGHRA, CDR2 YSYEKL. The V segment lost 4 bases and the J segment 2 bases; nucleotides outside the gene matches: 8. The CDR3 totals 17 residues. The CDR3 bases are TGCGCCAGCAGCCGGATTCCGGGACTAGCGGCCACAGATACGCAGTATTTT. Its translation is CASSRIPGLAATDTQYF.

The rearrangement links TRBV4-2 to TRBJ2-3, with 7 bases fitting TRBD2. V trimming: 5 bases; J trimming: 7 bases; junction bases outside the gene matches: 15. The CDR3 loop spans 16 amino acids. CDR1 LGHNA and CDR2 YNFKEQ come from the germline V gene. The CDR3 region is CASSSGPAGPTHTQYF. The DNA for the CDR3 is TGTGCCAGCAGCTCCGGACCAGCGGGACCTACTCATACGCAGTATTTT.

This chain connects TRBV5-1 to TRBJ1-2, with TRBD1 identical over 7 bases. The CDR3 has 17 amino acids. CDR1 is SGHRS, CDR2 YFSETQ, per germline. Trimming took 3 bases from V and 4 from J; bases not matched to a gene: 15. The CDR3 region has the DNA TGCGCCAGCAGCTCCCAGCTAACAGGGGCAACCACCTATGGCTACACCTTC. Its translation: CASSSQLTGATTYGYTF.

The chain couples TRBV6-1 to TRBJ2-5; 9 positions match TRBD2. Trimming took 4 bases from V and 2 from J; bases not matched to a gene: 14. The CDR3 is 18 residues long. Germline loops: CDR1 MNHNS, CDR2 SASEGT. The CDR3 nucleotides are TGTGCCAGCAGTGTGAGGGGGAGCCTAGCGGGACTACAAGAGACCCAGTACTTC. Residues: CASSVRGSLAGLQETQYF.

The rearrangement joins TRBV27 to TRBJ1-5, with D unclear. The ends were cut back, 7 bases at V and 1 base at J, with 14 bases in the middle. The CDR3 totals 15 residues. Germline CDR1 is MNHEY and CDR2 is SMNVEV (reference sequence). CDR3 DNA sequence: TGTGCCAGCACCCCCCGAAGGGAGAGCAATCAGCCCCAGCATTTT. This encodes CASTPRRESNQPQHF.

J is TRBJ2-1 and V is TRBV4-2; the D is unclear. The CDR3 runs to 16 residues. From germline, CDR1 is LGHNA and CDR2 YNFKEQ. V lost 3 bases and J lost 5, with 17 bases in between. CDR3 region: CASSHPVWWQDNEQFF. DNA of the CDR3: TGTGCCAGCAGCCATCCGGTTTGGTGGCAAGACAATGAGCAGTTCTTC.

This clone was recorded once. The genes are TRBV5-6 and TRBJ2-7; TRBD2 matches at 8 bases. Trimming took 0 bases from V and 6 from J; bases not matched to a gene: 5. The germline CDR1 and CDR2 sequences are SGHDT and YYEEEE. The CDR3 has 14 amino acids. CDR3 in amino acids: CASSLGGGPLEQYF. The CDR3 coding sequence is TGTGCCAGCAGCTTGGGCGGGGGGCCCCTCGAGCAGTACTTC.

This clone was counted only a few times. The chain links TRBV9 to TRBJ2-3; D might be TRBD2 (6 bases). V lost 0 bases and J lost 4, with 15 bases in between. CDR3 length: 16 amino acids. In germline, CDR1 is SGDLS, CDR2 YYNGEE. Here the CDR3 DNA reads TGTGCCAGCAGCGTAGAACCCGGGAGAAACCCAGATACGCAGTATTTT. Translation gives CASSVEPGRNPDTQYF.

The chain recombines TRBV5-4 with TRBJ2-3; the match to TRBD2 covers 8 bases. The germline CDR1 and CDR2 sequences are SGHNT and YYREEE (reference sequence). V dropped 4 bases and J dropped 1; count of bases not matched to a gene: 5. The CDR3 contains 15 residues. The CDR3 is CASSQSGSGTDTQYF. CDR3 nucleotide sequence: TGTGCCAGCAGCCAAAGCGGGAGCGGCACAGATACGCAGTATTTT.

V and J are TRBV4-2 and TRBJ2-3; D possibly corresponds to TRBD1 (5 bases). Germline CDR1 reads LGHNA; CDR2 reads YNFKEQ. V lost 0 bases, J lost 6 bases, and 13 bases lay in between. There are 15 residues in the CDR3. The DNA of the CDR3 is TGTGCCAGCAGCCAAGATTTACAGGCGCATGATACGCAGTATTTT. It translates to CASSQDLQAHDTQYF.

The chain carries TRBV18 and TRBJ2-3, with D perhaps TRBD1 or TRBD2 (5 bases each). This CDR3 comprises 14 residues. Germline V lookup: CDR1 KGHSH, CDR2 LQKENI. V lost 0 bases and J 4 bases, leaving 8 bases between the germline ends. In DNA form, the CDR3 reads TGTGCCAGCTCACCACCGGGACGGCCAGATACGCAGTATTTT. Translation gives CASSPPGRPDTQYF. The full variable domain, with the rest looked up from reference TRBV18 and TRBJ2-3, is NAGVMQNPRHLVRRRGQEARLRCSPMKGHSHVYWYRQLPEEGLKFMVYLQKENIIDESGMPKERFSAEFPKEGPSILRIQQVVRGDSAAYFCASSPPGRPDTQYFGPGTRLTVL.

The table lists this clone with a few counts. The chain couples TRBV7-9 to TRBJ2-1; TRBD1 or TRBD2 may be the D gene (7 bases each). This CDR3 region has 17 residues. V lost 5 bases and J 7 bases, leaving 24 bases between the germline ends. Germline loops: CDR1 SEHNR, CDR2 FQNEAQ (reference sequence). CDR3 nucleotides: TGTGCCAGCAGCCGCCCAGGGGGGGACCTCCTAGGAAATGAGCAGTTCTTC. Encoded protein: CASSRPGGDLLGNEQFF.

The chain links TRBV6-1 to TRBJ2-6; D unclear. CDR1 MNHNS and CDR2 SASEGT come from the germline V gene. V gave up 4 bases and J gave up 3 bases, with 13 bases separating them. The CDR3 has 16 amino acids. The CDR3 coding sequence is TGTGCCAGCAGTGGTGGGGAAAAGGTTGGGGCCAACGTCCTGACTTTC. It translates to CASSGGEKVGANVLTF.

This clone was seen a few times. The V call is TRBV5-1, the J call TRBJ1-5; D perhaps matches TRBD1 (6 bases). The CDR3 loop spans 14 amino acids. CDR1 SGHRS and CDR2 YFSETQ come from the germline V gene. The ends were cut back, 2 bases at V and 6 bases at J, with 12 bases in the middle. The CDR3 nucleotides read TGCGCCAGCAGCTTAGGACAGCTAGGTCAGCCCCAGCATTTT. Its translation is CASSLGQLGQPQHF.

This clone has a single count. The chain has TRBV15 and TRBJ2-5; D possibly matches TRBD1 or TRBD2 (6 bases each). From germline, CDR1 is LNHNV and CDR2 YYDKDF (reference sequence). Deletions cut 2 bases from V and 2 bases from J, with 9 bases between. CDR3 length equals 14 residues. The CDR3 protein is CATSRQGTQETQYF. The DNA of the CDR3 is TGTGCCACCAGCAGACAGGGGACTCAAGAGACCCAGTACTTC.